This paragraph covers one T cell receptor (beta chain) sequence. Researchers ran the PCR with 60 Vbeta and 13 Jbeta primers. TCRdb's table, derived via immunoSEQ multiplex PCR, lists solely in-frame clones and lacks some. The sample lists approximately 100,000 clones, 65% to 85% occurring once. The data are from a study of cytomegalovirus exposure and HLA in healthy donors. Germline lookup yields CDR1 MRHNA and CDR2 SNTAGT. This CDR3 is built from 13 residues. V was pared by 4 bases and J by 1 base, with 6 bases between. The receptor was isolated from a man aged 18 to 35 in good health and CMV-seronegative. The sample comprised PBMCs. The chain joins TRBV6-4 to TRBJ2-3; D ambiguous. The CDR3 DNA follows: TGTGCCAGCAGTGCCCAGGGCACAGATACGCAGTATTTT. Encoded protein: CASSAQGTDTQYF.